The clone carrying this T cell receptor beta chain was detected many times. Genomic DNA constituted the template upon which TCR beta VDJ and CDR3 profiling was performed. TCRdb processed the reads anew with MiXCR; each CDR3 protein has one entry. The sample holds around 130,000 distinct CDR3 sequences; around 48% are singletons and the top ten take about 2.7%. This sample stems from a study of CD8+CD57+ T cells in acquired aplastic anemia. The germline V gene has CDR1 SQVTM and CDR2 ANQGSEA. The CDR3 totals 15 residues. V trimming: 1 base; J trimming: 6 bases; junction bases outside the gene matches: 6.

Sample: sorted CD4+, CD8+, or CD8+CD57+ T cells (not recorded which) from PBMCs. This receptor was taken from a human donor in good health, serving as a control. This chain connects TRBV29-1 to TRBJ1-4; TRBD1 agrees at 9 bases. CDR3 residues: CSVEASGQGDEKLFF. DNA for the CDR3: TGCAGCGTTGAAGCCTCGGGACAGGGAGATGAAAAACTGTTTTTT.